This is a list of T cell receptor beta chains from one sample in a study of shared clonotypes between healthy human individuals. Only in-frame clones appear in the TCRdb table, and some are missing; sequencing was by immunoSEQ multiplex PCR. Of millions of clones in the sample, roughly 94% are singletons; the top ten hold approximately 0.13%. Sequencing used naive CD4+ T cells sorted from blood. The receptors shown here come from a man aged 18 to 29 in good health. CDR3s include the opening cysteine and the closing phenylalanine or tryptophan. D genes are given only for firm matches. The size entry is marked missing in some rows and otherwise reads once, few, many or a size class.

v_gene,j_gene,d_gene,abundance,CDR3aa,CDR3nt
TRBV28,TRBJ2-3,.,.,CASSTPGGTQYF,TGTGCCAGCAGTACCCCCGGGGGAACGCAGTATTTT
TRBV5-1,TRBJ2-7,.,.,CASSFRVGAYEQYF,TGCGCCAGCAGCTTCAGGGTCGGGGCCTACGAGCAGTACTTC
TRBV7-2,TRBJ2-2,TRBD2,.,CASSRTSGAGTGELFF,TGTGCCAGCAGTCGGACTAGCGGAGCGGGCACCGGGGAGCTGTTTTTT
TRBV4-2,TRBJ1-4,.,.,CASSPGDVEKLFF,TGTGCCAGCAGCCCAGGGGACGTTGAAAAACTGTTTTTT
TRBV5-1,TRBJ2-1,TRBD1,.,CASSFRDSYNEQFF,TGCGCCAGCAGCTTCCGGGACAGTTACAATGAGCAGTTCTTC
TRBV7-9,TRBJ2-4,TRBD1,once,CASRPGQGINIQYF,TGTGCCAGCAGACCGGGACAGGGGATAAACATTCAGTACTTC
TRBV18,TRBJ1-2,TRBD1,.,CASSPGARGHGYTF,TGTGCCAGCTCACCAGGGGCCAGGGGGCATGGCTACACCTTC
TRBV5-1,TRBJ2-5,.,.,CASSVSTGTQETQYF,TGCGCCAGCAGCGTTTCGACGGGGACCCAAGAGACCCAGTACTTC
TRBV5-4,TRBJ2-4,TRBD1,.,CASSLVAMTGQNIQYF,TGTGCCAGCAGCTTGGTGGCTATGACAGGGCAAAACATTCAGTACTTC
TRBV27,TRBJ1-1,TRBD1,once,CASSSSETGRTFF,TGTGCCAGCAGTTCCTCCGAGACAGGGAGGACTTTCTTT
TRBV5-4,TRBJ1-1,TRBD1,.,CASRQTGFHEAFF,TGTGCCAGCAGGCAGACAGGGTTTCATGAAGCTTTCTTT
TRBV5-1,TRBJ2-7,TRBD2,.,CASSLERGSYEQYF,TGCGCCAGCAGCTTGGAGCGGGGGTCCTACGAGCAGTACTTC
TRBV6-1,TRBJ2-3,.,once,CASSSRVPDTQYF,TGTGCCAGCAGCTCGAGGGTCCCAGATACGCAGTATTTT
TRBV18,TRBJ1-2,TRBD1,.,CASSPPHGTGGYGYTF,TGTGCCAGCTCACCACCCCACGGGACAGGGGGTTATGGCTACACCTTC
TRBV2,TRBJ1-5,.,.,CASSAYTYSNQPQHF,TGTGCCAGCAGTGCCTATACTTATAGCAATCAGCCCCAGCATTTT
TRBV11-2,TRBJ2-1,TRBD2,.,CASSLTSGVENEQFF,TGTGCCAGCAGCTTGACTAGCGGCGTTGAGAATGAGCAGTTCTTC